Following are 18 T cell receptor beta chains from one sample sequenced in a study of blood T cell repertoires in COVID-19. Repertoires were generated with immunoSEQ multiplex PCR, while TCRdb's copy carries only in-frame clones and drops some. This sample has hundreds of thousands of clones, with 87% found just once. Sequenced input: PBMCs or T cells enriched from blood (not recorded which). The receptors come from a woman under 30 who had recovered from COVID-19.

V and J are TRBV5-1 and TRBJ2-3, with 9 bases matching TRBD2. CDR1 is SGHRS, CDR2 YFSETQ, per germline. After removal of 0 bases from V and 1 base from J, the junction contained 9 bases not matched to a gene. The CDR3 is made up of 18 amino acids. CDR3 nucleotide sequence: TGCGCCAGCAGCTTGGCAGGCGCGGGAGGGCCGGGCACAGATACGCAGTATTTT. This encodes CASSLAGAGGPGTDTQYF.

The V gene is TRBV7-9, the J gene TRBJ2-7; D call uncertain. This CDR3 is 18 amino acids long. V was cut by 6 bases and J by 0 bases, with 24 bases left in between. Germline CDR1 and CDR2: SEHNR and FQNEAQ (reference sequence). The CDR3 loop is CASSSNSGSGWSSYEQYF. The CDR3 nucleotides are TGTGCCAGCAGTTCCAACTCTGGGTCCGGGTGGAGCTCCTACGAGCAGTACTTC.

Details on this clone: The junction and the germline gene differ at one end; a read error may be behind it. The V call is TRBV7-2, the J call TRBJ2-2; 12 bases agree with TRBD2. Germline V CDR1 and CDR2: SGHTA, FQGNSA. The CDR3 is 19 residues long. Here the CDR3 DNA reads TGCGCCAGCAGCATCCGGCCTAGCGGGGGGGCAGGGGGAGCCGGGGAGCTGTTTTTT. Its protein is CASSIRPSGGAGGAGELFF.

The chain carries TRBV9 and TRBJ1-3, with D unclear. V lost 0 bases and J 2 bases, leaving 9 bases between the germline ends. Germline V gives CDR1 SGDLS, CDR2 YYNGEE. This CDR3 has 15 residues. The CDR3, as DNA: TGTGCCAGCAGCGTAGTGCCTCAGGCTGGAAACACCATATATTTT. This gives the protein CASSVVPQAGNTIYF.

The chain uses TRBV9 and TRBJ1-3, with TRBD1 identical over 9 bases. The J segment lost 6 bases and the V segment lost 0 bases, leaving 4 bases of the junction unmatched. This CDR3 spans 15 amino acids. Per germline, CDR1 SGDLS and CDR2 YYNGEE. CDR3 sequence (DNA): TGTGCCAGCAGCGTAGCCGGGACAGGGCCAAACACCATATATTTT. Its protein is CASSVAGTGPNTIYF.

This clone showed up just once. This chain connects TRBV7-8 to TRBJ2-2, with D possibly TRBD1 on 5 matching bases. The CDR3 spans 16 residues. Germline V CDR1 and CDR2: SGHVS, FQNEAQ. V gave up 2 bases and J gave up 4 bases, with 14 bases separating them. Here the CDR3 DNA reads TGTGCCAGCAGCTTATCGTCAGGGTCCCTCACCGGGGAGCTGTTTTTT. Its translation: CASSLSSGSLTGELFF.

This chain connects TRBV10-1 to TRBJ2-7; 11 bases are a match to TRBD2. V lost 9 bases, J lost 2 bases, and 3 bases stayed unmatched. CDR3 size: 13 residues. Germline-derived CDR1 and CDR2 are WNHNN and SYGVQD (reference sequence). CDR3 in DNA: TGCGCCAGTGAGACTAGCGGGGCCTACGAGCAGTACTTC. Its protein product is CASETSGAYEQYF.

This sequence joins TRBV28 and TRBJ2-7, with 9 nucleotides matching TRBD2. J gave up 6 bases and V 6 bases, and 9 bases lay outside the gene matches. The CDR3 has 14 amino acids. The germline V gene has CDR1 MDHEN and CDR2 SYDVKM. CDR3 sequence: CASRPGLAPAEQYF. DNA of the CDR3: TGTGCCAGCAGACCCGGACTAGCGCCTGCCGAGCAGTACTTC.

The chain uses TRBV7-2 and TRBJ1-4, with TRBD1 matching over 8 bases. After removal of 5 bases from V and 8 bases from J, the junction contained 13 bases not matched to a gene. In germline, CDR1 is SGHTA, CDR2 FQGNSA. This CDR3 has 16 residues. The CDR3 loop is CASSGPVRGLGEKLFF. The CDR3 coding sequence is TGTGCCAGCAGCGGACCCGTCAGGGGGCTTGGGGAAAAACTGTTTTTT.

The chain combines TRBV12-5 with TRBJ1-1, with D possibly being TRBD1 (5 bases). This CDR3 region has 15 residues. Trimming took 7 bases from V and 0 from J, leaving 15 bases between them. CDR1 and CDR2 (germline): LGHNT, FRNRAP. The CDR3 DNA sequence: TGTGCTAGTGAGTGGGCAGGGATTATGAACACTGAAGCTTTCTTT. It translates to CASEWAGIMNTEAFF.

The V gene is TRBV6-5, the J gene TRBJ1-4; D possibly corresponds to TRBD1 (6 bases). The CDR3 sequence is 15 residues long. Germline values: CDR1 MNHEY, CDR2 SVGAGI. Trimming shortened V by 4 bases and J by 2 bases, and 11 bases separated the two germline ends. The CDR3 region is CASSSAGATNEKLFF. CDR3 nucleotide sequence: TGTGCCAGCAGTTCTGCAGGGGCCACTAATGAAAAACTGTTTTTT.

A few counts support this clone. The V call is TRBV7-9, the J call TRBJ2-5; 8 bases match TRBD1. CDR1 is SEHNR, CDR2 FQNEAQ, per germline (reference sequence). The CDR3 is made up of 15 amino acids. Trimming took 4 bases from V and 5 from J; bases not matched to a gene: 9. This CDR3 is CASSSRQGIRETQYF. In nucleotides, the CDR3 is TGTGCCAGCAGCTCGCGACAGGGGATTAGGGAGACCCAGTACTTC.

The rearrangement uses TRBV5-5 and TRBJ1-2; D is unresolved. Per the germline V gene, CDR1 is SGHKS and CDR2 is YYEKEE (reference sequence). V lost 5 bases, J lost 2 bases, and 19 bases lay in between. The CDR3 sequence is 16 residues long. CDR3 protein: CASRGLGEGGNYGYTF. CDR3 nucleotides: TGTGCCAGCAGGGGTCTCGGGGAGGGAGGCAACTATGGCTACACCTTC. Together with reference TRBV5-5 and TRBJ1-2, the CDR3 gives the full variable domain: DAGVTQSPTHLIKTRGQQVTLRCSPISGHKSVSWYQQVLGQGPQFIFQYYEKEERGRGNFPDRFSARQFPNYSSELNVNALLLGDSALYLCASRGLGEGGNYGYTFGSGTRLTVV.

As DNA, the CDR3 is TGTGCCAGCAGTAGACAGGTGGGCGCTTATGGCTACACCTTC. Amino acids: CASSRQVGAYGYTF. The V and J genes are TRBV5-6 and TRBJ1-2, with TRBD1 as a possible D gene (6 bases). This CDR3 comprises 14 residues. V lost 5 bases and J lost 5, with 16 bases in between. Germline CDR1 is SGHDT and CDR2 is YYEEEE.

The rearrangement links TRBV7-9 to TRBJ2-5; 7 nucleotides match TRBD1. This CDR3 has 15 amino acids. The trim removed 1 base at V and 2 bases at J, leaving 4 bases unmatched. Germline CDR1 is SEHNR and CDR2 is FQNEAQ (reference sequence). CDR3 nucleotides: TGTGCCAGCAGCTTAGACAACAGGGGACAAGAGACCCAGTACTTC. Translation gives CASSLDNRGQETQYF.

This CDR3 is CASSFSQETEAFF. CDR3 in DNA: TGTGCCAGCAGCTTTTCCCAGGAAACTGAAGCTTTCTTT. This chain links TRBV7-9 with TRBJ1-1; D call uncertain. The CDR3 runs 13 residues. Per germline, CDR1 SEHNR and CDR2 FQNEAQ (reference sequence). Trimming took 3 bases from V and 5 from J, leaving 10 bases between them.

The rearrangement joins TRBV28 to TRBJ1-2; D is unresolved. Germline loops: CDR1 MDHEN, CDR2 SYDVKM. This CDR3 region has 11 residues. Trimming took off 3 bases at V and 6 bases at J, with 5 bases between the two ends. The CDR3 DNA reads TGTGCCAGCAGTTTGAGTGATGGCTACACCTTC. This codes for CASSLSDGYTF.

This clone was seen once. The chain carries TRBV7-9 and TRBJ2-1; D is ambiguous. Looked up from germline, CDR1 is SEHNR and CDR2 is FQNEAQ (reference sequence). The CDR3 has 15 amino acids. Trimming shortened V by 2 bases and J by 4 bases, and 12 bases separated the two germline ends. The CDR3 protein is CASSLRGGEYNEQFF. For the CDR3, the DNA is TGTGCCAGCAGCTTACGAGGCGGAGAATACAATGAGCAGTTCTTC.